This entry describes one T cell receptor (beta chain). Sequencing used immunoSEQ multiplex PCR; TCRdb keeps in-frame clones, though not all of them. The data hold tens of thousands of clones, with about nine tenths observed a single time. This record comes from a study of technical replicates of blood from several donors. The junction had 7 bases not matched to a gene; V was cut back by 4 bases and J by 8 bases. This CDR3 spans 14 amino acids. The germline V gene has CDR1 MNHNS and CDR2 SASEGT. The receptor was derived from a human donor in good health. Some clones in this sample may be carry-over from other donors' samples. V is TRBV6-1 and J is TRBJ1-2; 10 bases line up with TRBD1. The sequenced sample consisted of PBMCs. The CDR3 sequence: CASSATGGAGGYTF. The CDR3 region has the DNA TGTGCCAGCAGTGCGACAGGGGGCGCCGGAGGCTACACCTTC.